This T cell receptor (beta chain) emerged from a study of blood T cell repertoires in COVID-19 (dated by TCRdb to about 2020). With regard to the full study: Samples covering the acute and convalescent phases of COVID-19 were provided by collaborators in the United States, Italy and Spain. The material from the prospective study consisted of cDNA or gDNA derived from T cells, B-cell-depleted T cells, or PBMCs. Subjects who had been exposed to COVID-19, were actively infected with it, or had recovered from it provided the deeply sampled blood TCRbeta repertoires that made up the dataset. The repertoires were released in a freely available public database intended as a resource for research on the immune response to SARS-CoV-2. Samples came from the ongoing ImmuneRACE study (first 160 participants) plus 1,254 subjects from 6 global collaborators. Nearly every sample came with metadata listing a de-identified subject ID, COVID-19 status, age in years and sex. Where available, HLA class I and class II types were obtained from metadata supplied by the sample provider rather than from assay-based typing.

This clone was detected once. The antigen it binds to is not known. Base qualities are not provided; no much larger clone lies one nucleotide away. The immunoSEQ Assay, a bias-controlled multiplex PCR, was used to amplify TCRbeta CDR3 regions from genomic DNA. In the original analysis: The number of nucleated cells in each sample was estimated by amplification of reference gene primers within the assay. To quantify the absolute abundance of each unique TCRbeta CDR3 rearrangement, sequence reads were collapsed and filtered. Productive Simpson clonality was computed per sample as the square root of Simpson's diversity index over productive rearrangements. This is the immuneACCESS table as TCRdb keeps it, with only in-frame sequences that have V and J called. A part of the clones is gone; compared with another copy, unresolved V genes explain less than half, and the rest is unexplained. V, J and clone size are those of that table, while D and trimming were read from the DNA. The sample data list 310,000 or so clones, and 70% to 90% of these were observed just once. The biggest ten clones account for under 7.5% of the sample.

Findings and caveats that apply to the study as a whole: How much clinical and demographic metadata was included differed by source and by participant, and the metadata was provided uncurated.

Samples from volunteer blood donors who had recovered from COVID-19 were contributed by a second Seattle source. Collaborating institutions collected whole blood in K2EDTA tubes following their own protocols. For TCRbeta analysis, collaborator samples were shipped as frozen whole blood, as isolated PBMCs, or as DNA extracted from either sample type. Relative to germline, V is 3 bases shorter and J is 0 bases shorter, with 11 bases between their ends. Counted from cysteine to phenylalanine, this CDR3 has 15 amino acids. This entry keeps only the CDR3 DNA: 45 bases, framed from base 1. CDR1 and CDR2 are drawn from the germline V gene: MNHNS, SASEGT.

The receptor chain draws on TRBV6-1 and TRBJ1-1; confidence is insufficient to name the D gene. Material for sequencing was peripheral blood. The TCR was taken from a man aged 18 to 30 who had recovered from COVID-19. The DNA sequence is TGTGCCAGCAGTGATACGTGGCCAATGAACACTGAAGCTTTCTTT. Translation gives CASSDTWPMNTEAFF.